The 18 T cell receptor beta chains given below trace back to one sample, sequenced in a study of control samples from healthy donors and cancer patients. Sequencing was performed with immunoSEQ multiplex PCR; in TCRdb, only in-frame clones are kept and a portion is missing. Of under 150,000 clones in the sample, approximately 91% were seen once. The sequencing sample was made of blood. The origin of the receptors is a woman aged 25 to 39 in good health.

The sample holds one count of this clone. The chain joins TRBV5-6 to TRBJ1-5; no clear D gene. This CDR3 comprises 15 residues. CDR1 is SGHDT, CDR2 YYEEEE, per germline. V was cut by 0 bases and J by 5 bases, with 12 bases left in between. For the CDR3, the DNA is TGTGCCAGCAGCTTGGGTTTTGGGGTTGATCAGCCCCAGCATTTT. Translated, it gives CASSLGFGVDQPQHF.

This clone has a single count. The chain couples TRBV5-1 to TRBJ2-7, with TRBD1 as a possible D gene (6 bases). Germline-derived CDR1 and CDR2 are SGHRS and YFSETQ. Trimming cost V 4 bases and J 2 bases, with 37 bases left between them. CDR3 length equals 22 residues. CDR3 coding DNA: TGCGCCAGCAGCCCGCTTCTAACAGGGAACGTTCTGGCGAGCGGTGATCCCTACGAGCAGTACTTC. This encodes CASSPLLTGNVLASGDPYEQYF.

The gene calls are TRBV24-1 and TRBJ2-1, with 12 nucleotides matching TRBD2. The V gene end was trimmed by 3 bases and the J gene end by 2 bases; junction bases not matched to a gene: 16. The CDR3 spans 21 residues. Germline assignment: CDR1 KGHDR and CDR2 SFDVKD. This CDR3 reads CATSDQPGRTRLAGAYNEQFF. CDR3 in DNA: TGTGCCACCAGTGATCAGCCGGGACGGACCAGACTAGCGGGAGCCTACAATGAGCAGTTCTTC.

The chain recombines TRBV7-8 with TRBJ2-7; tentatively, D is TRBD1 (6 bases). The V gene lost 1 base and the J gene lost 6 bases, with 13 bases spanning the gap. Germline CDR1 SGHVS, CDR2 FQNEAQ. The CDR3 extends over 14 amino acids. CDR3 amino acids: CASSLDRVSGEQYF. CDR3 nucleotides: TGTGCCAGCAGCTTAGACAGGGTTAGTGGCGAGCAGTACTTC.

V is TRBV24-1 and J is TRBJ1-5; a weak D match, TRBD1 (5 bases). The CDR3 extends over 13 amino acids. V shed 5 bases and J shed 5 bases, with 9 bases lying between them. CDR1 and CDR2 (germline): KGHDR, SFDVKD. CDR3 amino acids: CATSGLQDQPQHF. In nucleotides, the CDR3 is TGTGCCACCAGTGGACTACAGGATCAGCCCCAGCATTTT.

In DNA, the CDR3 is TGCGCCAGCAGCCCGGGGACTAGCGGGAAAAGCTCCTACAATGAGCAGTTCTTC. This encodes CASSPGTSGKSSYNEQFF. V gene TRBV5-1 combines with J gene TRBJ2-1, with 13 bases aligning to TRBD2. V gave up 4 bases and J gave up 0 bases; unmatched junction bases: 7. This CDR3 has 18 residues. Germline CDR1 is SGHRS and CDR2 is YFSETQ.

The V gene is TRBV5-5, the J gene TRBJ2-3; 11 bases are a match to TRBD2. The CDR3 has 18 residues. J gave up 0 bases and V 5 bases, and 11 bases lay outside the gene matches. Germline V gives CDR1 SGHKS, CDR2 YYEKEE (reference sequence). The CDR3 DNA is TGTGCCAGCAGACCTACTAGCGGGAGAGCGAAAAGCACAGATACGCAGTATTTT. It codes for CASRPTSGRAKSTDTQYF.

This chain links TRBV7-2 with TRBJ2-2; 10 bases fit TRBD2. CDR1 and CDR2 from the germline V gene are SGHTA and FQGNSA. Unmatched junction bases numbered 7, after V lost 3 bases and J lost 3 bases. The CDR3 length is 17 residues. The CDR3 DNA sequence: TGTGCCAGCAGCTTCAGAGTAGCGGGAGGTGACACCGGGGAGCTGTTTTTT. Protein sequence: CASSFRVAGGDTGELFF.

The chain recombines TRBV3-1 (or the pseudogene TRBV3-2) with TRBJ1-1; D is possibly TRBD1 (5 bases). This CDR3 is 14 amino acids long. V dropped 1 base and J dropped 1 base, with 7 bases sitting between them. CDR1 LGHDT and CDR2 YNNKEL come from the germline V gene (reference sequence). The chain's CDR3 is CASSQGGGNTEAFF. CDR3 in DNA: TGTGCCAGCAGCCAAGGGGGGGGGAACACTGAAGCTTTCTTT.

The chain links TRBV2 to TRBJ1-4; 9 bases match TRBD1. Germline CDR1 reads SNHLY; CDR2 reads FYNNEI. V was clipped by 6 bases and J by 6 bases; unmatched bases: 5. CDR3 size: 14 residues. CDR3 loop: CASRATGGDEKLFF. As DNA, the CDR3 is TGTGCCAGCAGGGCGACAGGGGGGGATGAAAAACTGTTTTTT.

This clone appeared a single time. V gene TRBV5-1 combines with J gene TRBJ1-2, with 7 bases matching TRBD1. CDR1 SGHRS and CDR2 YFSETQ come from the germline V gene. With V trimmed by 6 bases and J by 6 bases, 11 bases remained unmatched. This CDR3 comprises 14 residues. As DNA, the CDR3 is TGCGCCAGCACTCGTGACAGGGAGGGGAATGGCTACACCTTC. This translates into CASTRDREGNGYTF.

The chain links TRBV7-3 to TRBJ2-1; 11 bases are a match to TRBD2. The V segment lost 6 bases and the J segment 5 bases; nucleotides outside the gene matches: 6. Germline values: CDR1 SGHTA, CDR2 FQGTGA. The CDR3 is 15 residues long. CDR3 amino acids: CASSLAGGPHNEQFF. The CDR3 DNA reads as TGTGCCAGCAGTTTAGCGGGAGGGCCGCACAATGAGCAGTTCTTC.

The chain is built from TRBV9 and TRBJ2-5, with TRBD1 matching over 7 bases. Trimming cost V 7 bases and J 0 bases; bases outside gene matches: 12. Per the germline V gene, CDR1 is SGDLS and CDR2 is YYNGEE. CDR3 size: 16 residues. The CDR3 loop is CASWPPETGYQETQYF. The CDR3 DNA is TGTGCCAGCTGGCCCCCCGAGACAGGGTACCAAGAGACCCAGTACTTC.

This chain uses TRBV19 with TRBJ1-2; D remains unclear. The V end lost 3 bases, the J end lost 3 bases, and 11 bases lay between the germline ends. Germline V CDR1 and CDR2: LNHDA, SQIVND (reference sequence). The CDR3 runs 14 residues. CDR3 DNA sequence: TGTGCCAGTAGTATGTGGGCCAGTGACTATGGCTACACCTTC. Its protein product is CASSMWASDYGYTF.

J is TRBJ2-3 and V is TRBV5-7; the D gene is possibly TRBD1 (5 bases). TRBV5-7 carries the ORF label, with uncertain function. The V end was cut by 5 bases, the J end by 5 bases, with 21 bases between. The CDR3 consists of 16 residues. CDR3 nucleotides: TGTGCCAGCAGACGACCCCTGACAGTGGGGATAGATACGCAGTATTTT. It specifies CASRRPLTVGIDTQYF.

The chain combines TRBV28 with TRBJ2-7; 7 positions agree with TRBD1. J gave up 4 bases and V 7 bases, and 13 bases lay outside the gene matches. Germline-derived CDR1 and CDR2 are MDHEN and SYDVKM. The CDR3 totals 15 residues. CDR3 protein: CASILNAGGRYEQYF. DNA for the CDR3: TGTGCCAGCATTCTGAATGCAGGGGGAAGATACGAGCAGTACTTC.

In this sample, this clone turned up once. This chain joins TRBV10-3 and TRBJ2-5; TRBD1 aligns across 12 bases. This CDR3 is built from 16 residues. With V trimmed by 4 bases and J by 5 bases, 8 bases remained unmatched. Germline V gene sequence: CDR1 ENHRY, CDR2 SYGVKD. CDR3 in DNA: TGTGCCATCAGTGCGGCCGGGACAGGGGGCTTGGAGACCCAGTACTTC. Protein product: CAISAAGTGGLETQYF.

The V gene is TRBV6-5, the J gene TRBJ1-6, with TRBD1 identical over 7 bases. Trimming at V came to 5 bases and at J to 8 bases, leaving 9 bases not matched to a gene. Germline V gives CDR1 MNHEY, CDR2 SVGAGI. This CDR3 region has 15 residues. The CDR3 coding sequence is TGTGCCAGCAGTAAGCCTGGGACAGATTATTCACCCCTCCACTTT. Its translation is CASSKPGTDYSPLHF.